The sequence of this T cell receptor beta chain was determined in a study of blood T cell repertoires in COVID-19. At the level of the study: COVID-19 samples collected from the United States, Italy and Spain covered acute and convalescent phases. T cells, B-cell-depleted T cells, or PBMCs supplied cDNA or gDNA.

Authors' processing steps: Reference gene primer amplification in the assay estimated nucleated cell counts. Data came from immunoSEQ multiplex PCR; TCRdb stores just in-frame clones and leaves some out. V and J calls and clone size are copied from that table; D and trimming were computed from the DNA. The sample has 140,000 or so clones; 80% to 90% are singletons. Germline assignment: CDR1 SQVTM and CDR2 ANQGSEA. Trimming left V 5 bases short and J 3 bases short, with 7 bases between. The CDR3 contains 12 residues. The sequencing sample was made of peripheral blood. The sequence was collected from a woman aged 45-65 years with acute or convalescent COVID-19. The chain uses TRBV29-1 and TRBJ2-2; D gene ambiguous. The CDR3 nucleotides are TGCAGCGTTATAACGGACACCGGGGAGCTGTTTTTT. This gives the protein CSVITDTGELFF.